What follows are 14 T cell receptor beta chains derived from one specimen sequenced in a study of T-cell reconstitution after alpha-beta-depleted transplantation in children. The TCRbeta library was prepared with unique molecular identifiers. One entry per CDR3 protein, called by TCRdb with MiXCR from the PCR reads. The sample includes around 250,000 distinct CDR3 sequences, 8.2% seen only once; the top ten take 6.3%. The sequencing used PBMCs, mostly from graft donor cells, collected 180 days after TCRalphabeta/CD19-depleted stem cell transplant. The origin of the receptors is a male patient younger than 18 who had a stem cell transplant for acute lymphoblastic leukemia, so the T cells may come from the graft donor.

This clonotype was counted a few times. V gene TRBV3-1 combines with J gene TRBJ2-1; D call uncertain. The CDR3 runs to 15 residues. Germline V gene sequence: CDR1 LGHDT, CDR2 YNNKEL (reference sequence). V lost 4 bases and J 5 bases, leaving 15 bases between the germline ends. The CDR3 DNA follows: TGTGCCAGCAGCCTGCCGGCCCCCCCAAACAATGAGCAGTTCTTC. Protein sequence: CASSLPAPPNNEQFF.

This clonotype has a count of ten or more. The chain is built from TRBV7-6 and TRBJ2-5; no definite D call. V was shortened by 4 bases and J by 9 bases, with 12 bases between the two germline ends. The CDR3 consists of 12 residues. From germline, CDR1 is SGHVS and CDR2 FNYEAQ. The CDR3 reads CASSSFGGAQYF. Here the CDR3 DNA reads TGTGCCAGCAGCTCGTTTGGTGGGGCCCAGTACTTC.

There are many counts of this clonotype. This chain links TRBV28 with TRBJ2-7; no firm D call. Germline V CDR1 and CDR2: MDHEN, SYDVKM. Trimming removed 6 bases from V and 5 bases from J, with 11 bases in between. The CDR3 contains 12 residues. The CDR3 coding sequence is TGTGCCAGCAGAGGTGAGTGGAACGAGCAGTACTTC. It codes for CASRGEWNEQYF. The full variable domain, rest sourced from reference TRBV28 and TRBJ2-7, is DVKVTQSSRYLVKRTGEKVFLECVQDMDHENMFWYRQDPGLGLRLIYFSYDVKMKEKGDIPEGYSVSREKKERFSLILESASTNQTSMYLCASRGEWNEQYFGPGTRLTVT.

This clonotype has a count of ten or more. The chain carries TRBV5-1 and TRBJ2-7; D uncertain. CDR1 is SGHRS, CDR2 YFSETQ, per germline. Trimming stripped 2 bases from V and 9 bases from J, with 15 bases between. This CDR3 has 13 amino acids. The CDR3, as DNA: TGCGCCAGCAGCTTAGGAGTCGCCGGGTGGCAGTACTTC. It translates to CASSLGVAGWQYF. Filled out from reference TRBV5-1 and TRBJ2-7, the complete variable domain reads KAGVTQTPRYLIKTRGQQVTLSCSPISGHRSVSWYQQTPGQGLQFLFEYFSETQRNKGNFPGRFSGRQFSNSRSEMNVSTLELGDSALYLCASSLGVAGWQYFGPGTRLTVT.

The chain has TRBV14 and TRBJ2-1, with 8 bases identical to TRBD1. Germline CDR1 SGHDN, CDR2 FVKESK. V shed 3 bases, J shed 1 base, and the junction held 2 bases outside the gene matches. This CDR3 is built from 15 residues. The CDR3, as DNA: TGTGCCAGCAGCCAGGGGACAGGTTCCTACAATGAGCAGTTCTTC. Protein sequence: CASSQGTGSYNEQFF.

This clonotype was found many times. This rearrangement joins TRBV2 to TRBJ1-5; D is possibly TRBD1 (5 bases). This CDR3 spans 14 amino acids. Germline loops: CDR1 SNHLY, CDR2 FYNNEI. V was clipped by 4 bases and J by 4 bases, with 11 bases between them. The CDR3 bases are TGTGCCAGCAGTGTAGGGGACGGTAATCAGCCCCAGCATTTT. It codes for CASSVGDGNQPQHF. The full variable domain, in which reference TRBV2 and TRBJ1-5 provide the parts outside the CDR3, is EPEVTQTPSHQVTQMGQEVILRCVPISNHLYFYWYRQILGQKVEFLVSFYNNEISEKSEIFDDQFSVERPDGSNFTLKIRSTKLEDSAMYFCASSVGDGNQPQHFGDGTRLSIL.

This clonotype was counted many times. V usage is TRBV5-6 and J usage is TRBJ2-3; 7 bases fit TRBD1. The CDR3 covers 12 residues. V gave up 1 base and J gave up 10 bases; unmatched junction bases: 3. The germline gives CDR1 SGHDT, CDR2 YYEEEE. CDR3 DNA: TGTGCCAGCAGCTTGAGGGGGCCCGCGCAGTATTTT. Translating gives CASSLRGPAQYF.

This clonotype was seen repeatedly, ten times or more. V and J are TRBV4-2 and TRBJ1-6; 7 bases agree with TRBD1. There are 18 residues in the CDR3. The germline V gene has CDR1 LGHNA and CDR2 YNFKEQ. V gave up 0 bases and J gave up 7 bases; unmatched junction bases: 12. CDR3 DNA sequence: TGTGCCAGCAGCCAAGAACAATCTCCGGGACAGCTAAATTCACCCCTCCACTTT. Amino acid sequence: CASSQEQSPGQLNSPLHF.

There are many counts of this clonotype. The chain couples TRBV27 to TRBJ2-1, with D tentatively TRBD1 (6 bases). Trimming took 5 bases from V and 7 from J, leaving 18 bases between them. CDR3 length: 15 amino acids. CDR1 is MNHEY, CDR2 SMNVEV, per germline (reference sequence). The CDR3 coding sequence is TGTGCCAGCAGTGGAGACAGGCGCGGTCTGAATGAGCAGTTCTTC. Its protein is CASSGDRRGLNEQFF.

This clonotype was counted at least ten times. V is TRBV10-3 and J is TRBJ1-6, with TRBD1 as a possible D gene (6 bases). The CDR3 covers 12 residues. The V and J ends lost 4 bases and 11 bases respectively, with 9 bases between them. In germline, CDR1 is ENHRY, CDR2 SYGVKD. In nucleotides, the CDR3 is TGTGCCATCAGTGGTCAGGGGCCACCCCTCCACTTT. It translates to CAISGQGPPLHF.

The chain couples TRBV3-1 to TRBJ2-2; 9 bases align to TRBD2. This CDR3 comprises 16 residues. CDR1 LGHDT and CDR2 YNNKEL come from the germline V gene (reference sequence). V trimming: 1 base; J trimming: 6 bases; junction bases outside the gene matches: 6. DNA of the CDR3: TGTGCCAGCAGCCAAGCGGCGGGAGGGTGGGCCGGGGAGCTGTTTTTT. The encoded protein is CASSQAAGGWAGELFF.

V gene TRBV3-1 combines with J gene TRBJ1-2, with a tentative D call TRBD1 (5 bases). Germline V gene data show CDR1 as LGHDT and CDR2 as YNNKEL (reference sequence). The CDR3 is 14 amino acids. V shed 9 bases and J shed 4 bases, with 18 bases lying between them. The CDR3 loop is CASGGGLHFYGYTF. CDR3 sequence (DNA): TGTGCCAGTGGGGGAGGCCTCCACTTCTATGGCTACACCTTC.

This clonotype was recorded many times. The chain joins TRBV12-3 or TRBV12-4 to TRBJ1-4; perhaps TRBD1 as D (6 bases). The CDR3 totals 15 residues. The germline V and J ends were trimmed by 6 bases and 3 bases, with 14 bases remaining between them. The CDR3: CASSYSGVANEKLFF. For the CDR3, the DNA is TGTGCCAGCAGCTATTCAGGGGTGGCTAATGAAAAACTGTTTTTT.

At least ten counts were recorded for this clonotype. V gene TRBV12-3 or TRBV12-4 combines with J gene TRBJ1-5; 8 bases fit TRBD1. J was trimmed by 1 base and V by 5 bases; bases with no gene match: 13. The CDR3 runs to 18 residues. In DNA form, the CDR3 reads TGTGCCAGCAGTAAAAGCCAGGGGGCCCCTTGGAGCAATCAGCCCCAGCATTTT. It codes for CASSKSQGAPWSNQPQHF.